The 21 T cell receptor beta chains reported below all come from one sample, sequenced in a study of blood T cell repertoires in COVID-19. Some clones are missing from TCRdb's copy, which holds only in-frame ones; the method was immunoSEQ multiplex PCR. The sample lists approximately 170,000 clones, approximately 86% occurring once. The specimen sequenced was peripheral blood. Every receptor here comes from a man aged 25 to 40 with acute or convalescent COVID-19.

V is TRBV19 and J is TRBJ2-5; TRBD2 matches at 8 bases. Germline CDR1 and CDR2: LNHDA and SQIVND (reference sequence). This CDR3 contains 15 residues. J was trimmed by 1 base and V by 5 bases; bases with no gene match: 6. CDR3 nucleotide sequence: TGTGCCAGTAGTCGCACCGGGACTAGCCAAGAGACCCAGTACTTC. Protein sequence: CASSRTGTSQETQYF.

The gene calls are TRBV5-4 and TRBJ2-3; 9 nucleotides agree with TRBD2. V dropped 4 bases and J dropped 2; count of bases not matched to a gene: 5. This CDR3 has 15 residues. Germline values: CDR1 SGHNT, CDR2 YYREEE (reference sequence). The CDR3 is CASSKAGGYTDTQYF. The CDR3 DNA reads TGTGCCAGCAGCAAAGCGGGGGGATACACAGATACGCAGTATTTT.

This sequence joins TRBV6-1 and TRBJ2-7; D unclear. This CDR3 is built from 15 residues. The V gene lost 2 bases and the J gene lost 2 bases, with 13 bases spanning the gap. Germline assignment: CDR1 MNHNS and CDR2 SASEGT. CDR3: CASSESVRMTYEQYF. DNA for the CDR3: TGTGCCAGCAGTGAAAGTGTCAGAATGACCTACGAGCAGTACTTC.

This clone was observed a handful of times. This chain joins TRBV10-1 and TRBJ1-1, with a tentative D call TRBD1 (5 bases). V was cut by 6 bases and J by 1 base, with 24 bases left in between. There are 18 residues in the CDR3. The germline V gene has CDR1 WNHNN and CDR2 SYGVQD (reference sequence). CDR3 bases: TGCGCCAGCAGAAGGGGCCAGCTTGACAGCCAAGCGAACACTGAAGCTTTCTTT. It translates to CASRRGQLDSQANTEAFF.

Written as DNA, the CDR3 is TGTGCCAGCAGTGAAGACAGGGTCCCCCAGGAGACCCAGTACTTC. Translation gives CASSEDRVPQETQYF. V gene TRBV6-1 combines with J gene TRBJ2-5; the D gene is possibly TRBD1 (6 bases). The CDR3 sequence is 15 residues long. CDR1 is MNHNS, CDR2 SASEGT, per germline. Between the trimmed V and J ends, which lost 1 base and 5 bases, there was a span of 14 bases.

This chain joins TRBV5-1 and TRBJ1-2, with 8 bases that match TRBD1. Germline V gives CDR1 SGHRS, CDR2 YFSETQ. V was clipped by 3 bases and J by 8 bases; unmatched bases: 9. The CDR3 has 14 amino acids. The CDR3 spells CASSSPDRAFGYTF. In DNA form, the CDR3 reads TGCGCCAGCAGCTCGCCGGACAGGGCGTTCGGCTACACCTTC.

The chain is built from TRBV28 and TRBJ1-4; the D is unclear. V was shortened by 4 bases and J by 10 bases, with 19 bases between the two germline ends. Germline assignment: CDR1 MDHEN and CDR2 SYDVKM. This CDR3 contains 15 residues. The chain's CDR3 is CASSSRTNRLRKLFF. Here the CDR3 DNA reads TGTGCCAGCAGTTCCCGGACTAACCGGCTGAGAAAACTGTTTTTT.

The gene calls are TRBV28 and TRBJ2-3; 10 nucleotides line up with TRBD2. V lost 4 bases and J lost 7; bases outside the gene matches: 5. The CDR3 contains 14 residues. CDR1 is MDHEN, CDR2 SYDVKM, per germline. CDR3 residues: CASSSIAGGHTQYF. CDR3 in DNA: TGTGCCAGCAGTTCTATAGCGGGGGGCCATACGCAGTATTTT.

J is TRBJ1-5 and V is TRBV19; a weak D match, TRBD1 (5 bases). The germline V gene encodes CDR1 LNHDA and CDR2 SQIVND (reference sequence). V gave up 6 bases and J gave up 1 base, with 7 bases separating them. The CDR3 length is 13 residues. Here the CDR3 DNA reads TGTGCCAGTAGCAAGGGGAGCAATCAGCCCCAGCATTTT. The encoded protein is CASSKGSNQPQHF.

The V call is TRBV19, the J call TRBJ1-4; no clear D gene. Trimming pared 2 bases from V and 0 bases from J, leaving 10 bases between. Per germline, CDR1 LNHDA and CDR2 SQIVND (reference sequence). The CDR3 has 16 amino acids. CDR3 DNA sequence: TGTGCCAGTAGTATAATCCAGGTTGCAACTAATGAAAAACTGTTTTTT. This sequence encodes CASSIIQVATNEKLFF.

This chain connects TRBV19 to TRBJ1-1; D might be TRBD1 (6 bases). V shed 6 bases and J shed 4 bases, with 15 bases lying between them. CDR3 length: 14 residues. Germline assignment: CDR1 LNHDA and CDR2 SQIVND (reference sequence). The CDR3: CASRKQGYGTEAFF. The CDR3 DNA follows: TGTGCCAGTAGGAAACAGGGATATGGCACTGAAGCTTTCTTT.

The CDR3 reads CASSQTGFYGYTF. CDR3 sequence (DNA): TGTGCCAGCAGTCAAACAGGGTTCTATGGCTACACCTTC. This chain connects TRBV12-3 or TRBV12-4 to TRBJ1-2, with D tentatively TRBD1 (6 bases). CDR3 length: 13 residues. The V gene lost 5 bases and the J gene lost 4 bases, with 11 bases spanning the gap.

The gene calls are TRBV10-1 and TRBJ1-1; the D gene is possibly TRBD1 (5 bases). Germline assignment: CDR1 WNHNN and CDR2 SYGVQD (reference sequence). This CDR3 has 15 amino acids. The ends were cut back, 4 bases at V and 1 base at J, with 13 bases in the middle. CDR3 in amino acids: CASSGQGQANTEAFF. CDR3 bases: TGCGCCAGCAGTGGGCAGGGTCAGGCGAACACTGAAGCTTTCTTT.

J is TRBJ2-4 and V is TRBV5-8; TRBD2 aligns across 13 bases. Germline-derived CDR1 and CDR2 are SGHTS and YDEGEE. V dropped 0 bases and J dropped 3; count of bases not matched to a gene: 3. This CDR3 region has 17 residues. In DNA, the CDR3 is TGTGCCAGCAGCTTGGGCCGGACTAGCGGGGGCAAAAACATTCAGTACTTC. Translating it yields CASSLGRTSGGKNIQYF. Based on the CDR3 plus reference TRBV5-8 and TRBJ2-4, the full variable domain is EAGVTQSPTHLIKTRGQQATLRCSPISGHTSVYWYQQALGLGLQFLLWYDEGEERNRGNFPPRFSGRQFPNYSSELNVNALELEDSALYLCASSLGRTSGGKNIQYFGAGTRLSVL.

The rearrangement joins TRBV9 to TRBJ2-7, with a possible D match to TRBD2 (6 bases). The CDR3 runs to 14 residues. The V end was cut by 4 bases, the J end by 2 bases, with 13 bases between. The germline V gene encodes CDR1 SGDLS and CDR2 YYNGEE. The CDR3 nucleotides are TGTGCCAGCAGCATTAGCGGTTCAACCTACGAGCAGTACTTC. Its translation: CASSISGSTYEQYF.

This chain joins TRBV19 and TRBJ1-6; D might be TRBD1 (6 bases). The length of the CDR3 is 13 residues. V lost 6 bases to trimming and J lost 9 bases, with 12 bases between them. Germline V gene lookup returns CDR1 LNHDA and CDR2 SQIVND (reference sequence). CDR3 nucleotides: TGTGCCAGTAGGAACAGGGAGGGTTCACCCCTCCACTTT. It is translated as CASRNREGSPLHF.

The chain uses TRBV2 and TRBJ1-5, with D perhaps TRBD1 (6 bases). Germline V gene data show CDR1 as SNHLY and CDR2 as FYNNEI. CDR3 size: 14 residues. Trimming pared 6 bases from V and 5 bases from J, leaving 14 bases between. The CDR3: CASSVGRGDQPQHF. The CDR3 DNA follows: TGTGCCAGCAGCGTCGGGAGGGGGGATCAGCCCCAGCATTTT.

V and J are TRBV30 and TRBJ2-1; 10 nucleotides agree with TRBD2. V lost 8 bases, J lost 7 bases, and 8 bases stayed unmatched. CDR3 length: 13 amino acids. Germline CDR1 reads GTSNPN; CDR2 reads SVGIG (reference sequence). CDR3 in amino acids: CARTSGIANEQFF. The CDR3 DNA is TGTGCCCGAACTAGCGGGATTGCAAATGAGCAGTTCTTC.

This chain links TRBV13 with TRBJ2-1; D may be TRBD2 (6 bases). This CDR3 is 12 amino acids long. V lost 5 bases to trimming and J lost 7 bases, with 9 bases between them. Germline loops: CDR1 PRHDT, CDR2 FYEKMQ (reference sequence). In nucleotides, the CDR3 is TGTGCCAGCAGCCTGAGCGGGAATGAGCAGTTCTTC. This translates into CASSLSGNEQFF.

The rearrangement joins TRBV13 to TRBJ1-5; TRBD1 is a possible D gene (6 bases). Trimming took off 3 bases at V and 7 bases at J, with 19 bases between the two ends. CDR1 is PRHDT and CDR2 is FYEKMQ in the germline V gene (reference sequence). This CDR3 region has 16 residues. CDR3 in DNA: TGTGCCAGCAGCTTTAGTCCGACAGGTTATGGACAGCCCCAGCATTTT. It yields the protein CASSFSPTGYGQPQHF. Based on the CDR3 plus reference TRBV13 and TRBJ1-5, the full variable domain is AAGVIQSPRHLIKEKRETATLKCYPIPRHDTVYWYQQGPGQDPQFLISFYEKMQSDKGSIPDRFSAQQFSDYHSELNMSSLELGDSALYFCASSFSPTGYGQPQHFGDGTRLSIL.

V usage is TRBV6-5 and J usage is TRBJ1-2; D not resolved. Trimming took 7 bases from V and 5 from J, leaving 8 bases between them. CDR1 and CDR2 from the germline V gene are MNHEY and SVGAGI. This CDR3 comprises 11 residues. In DNA form, the CDR3 reads TGTGCCAGCAACTACAAATATGGCTACACCTTC. This codes for CASNYKYGYTF.